This record looks at one TCR beta chain sequence and its context. The antigen remains unidentified. The sample comes from a study of blood T cells in healthy people across ages. Study results and caveats: A strong correlation was seen between TCR beta diversity and naive T cell percentage.

A second PCR, run for about 7 to 11 cycles, used a sample-barcoded 5' primer plus a J-beta primer mix. TCRdb re-called the 5' RACE reads with MiXCR, one entry per CDR3 protein. Of hundreds of thousands of distinct CDR3 sequences listed, roughly 58% were seen once; the top ten hold 30% to 45%. Germline V lookup: CDR1 MGHRA, CDR2 YSYEKL. The length of the CDR3 is 17 residues. With V trimmed by 0 bases and J by 11 bases, 18 bases remained unmatched. The chain joins TRBV4-1 to TRBJ2-5, with TRBD2 matching 7 bases. The receptor comes from a man in his fifties or sixties in good health. The sample taken for sequencing was blood. This chain's CDR3 is CASSQERLAGVTYGQYF. CDR3 nucleotide sequence: TGCGCCAGCAGCCAAGAGAGACTCGCGGGGGTAACTTACGGGCAGTACTTC.